This T cell receptor (beta chain) was retrieved from a study of blood T cell repertoires in COVID-19. Study-wide context: COVID-19 samples from acute and convalescent phases originated in the United States, Italy and Spain. T cells, B-cell-depleted T cells, or PBMCs provided the cDNA or gDNA that served as material.

This clone was detected only once. Original handling: Reference gene primer amplification gave estimated nucleated cell counts. Generated by immunoSEQ multiplex PCR, the TCRdb table keeps only in-frame clones and is missing some. V and J calls and clone size are as listed in that table; D and trimming were resolved from the DNA. The repertoire has under 90,000 clones, about 88% of them found once; the top ten carry roughly 2.7%. The V gene's germline CDR1 is SGHRS and CDR2 YFSETQ. The CDR3 is 15 amino acids. V lost 3 bases, J lost 4 bases, and 9 bases stayed unmatched. The sequence came from a man between 70 and 80 years old with active or convalescent COVID-19. The sample comprised peripheral blood. V usage is TRBV5-1 and J usage is TRBJ2-5, with 7 bases fitting TRBD2. CDR3 sequence: CASSWTAGEGETQYF. For the CDR3, the DNA is TGCGCCAGCAGCTGGACCGCGGGGGAAGGAGAGACCCAGTACTTC. The full variable domain, its missing parts supplied by reference TRBV5-1 and TRBJ2-5, is KAGVTQTPRYLIKTRGQQVTLSCSPISGHRSVSWYQQTPGQGLQFLFEYFSETQRNKGNFPGRFSGRQFSNSRSEMNVSTLELGDSALYLCASSWTAGEGETQYFGPGTRLLVL.